The subject of this entry is one T cell receptor beta chain. The antigen is not known. This sample stems from a study of T cells expressing NK-cell markers. Study-level information: Sorted CD3+CD56+NKG2C+, CD3+CD56+NKG2C- and CD3+CD56-NKG2C+ T cells provided the TCR beta repertoires. Whole-study results and caveats: The study left the HCMV specificity of expanded NKG2C+ T cell clones unresolved. A handful of donors showed these clonotypes also leading the CD3+CD56-NKG2C+ fraction. Of the CD8+ T cell pool in five or six donors, about 1.0-7.0% was accounted for by dominant NKG2C+ clonotypes.

TCRdb reprocessed the 5' RACE reads, with one entry per CDR3 protein and no DNA. This sample's table reports roughly 390,000 distinct CDR3 sequences. The sample taken for sequencing was blood T cells: a sorted CD56 or NKG2C T cell subset, CD4+ or CD8+ T cells, or bulk PBMC T cells (not recorded which). The clonotype comes from a woman between 45 and 60 years old in good health.

The CDR3: CASSMGPTNTEAFF. V is TRBV9 and J is TRBJ1-1; TCRdb designates TRBD1, a call that cannot be tested without DNA. From germline, CDR1 is SGDLS and CDR2 YYNGEE. This CDR3 has 14 residues. Full variable domain (rest looked up from reference TRBV9 and TRBJ1-1): DSGVTQTPKHLITATGQRVTLRCSPRSGDLSVYWYQQSLDQGLQFLIQYYNGEERAKGNILERFSAQQFPDLHSELNLSSLELGDSALYFCASSMGPTNTEAFFGQGTRLTVV.